Following are 13 T cell receptor beta chains from one sample sequenced in a study of CD8+CD57+ T cells in acquired aplastic anemia. The template used for profiling TCR beta VDJ and CDR3 was genomic DNA. TCRdb called the reads again in MiXCR, with one record for every CDR3 protein. The repertoire holds about 160,000 distinct CDR3 sequences, with about 45% as singletons. Patients chosen for sequencing had CD8+CD57+ cells that had expanded, as shown by flow cytometry. Sequenced: sorted CD4+, CD8+, or CD8+CD57+ T cells (not recorded which) from PBMCs. The receptors originated from a human donor with aplastic anemia.

As for this clonotype: A much larger clonotype is one base distant, so this may be a read error. The chain uses TRBV2 and TRBJ1-3; D is possibly TRBD1 (6 bases). The germline gives CDR1 SNHLY, CDR2 FYNNEI. The CDR3 totals 14 residues. The CDR3 protein is CASSEGGLGNTTYF. CDR3 DNA: TGTGCCAGCAGTGAAGGGGGGCTTGGAAACACCACATATTTT.

This clonotype was detected a few times. This sequence may be a read error, since a much larger clone differs from it by one base. Lacking the conserved final phenylalanine or tryptophan, this CDR3 likely reflects a read error. The chain combines TRBV2 with TRBJ1-6, with 9 bases matching TRBD1. The CDR3 totals 15 residues. From germline, CDR1 is SNHLY and CDR2 FYNNEI. V lost 3 bases and J lost 6; bases outside the gene matches: 3. The CDR3 is CASSESTGGNSPLHS. CDR3 sequence (DNA): TGTGCCAGCAGTGAGTCGACAGGGGGTAATTCACCCCTCCACTCT.

The sample holds many counts of this clonotype. The junction departs from germline at one end; a sequencing error may be responsible. CDR3 DNA: TGCGCCAGCAGCTTGGACGGACAGGGGGCCGGTGGCTACACCTTC. Translating gives CASSLDGQGAGGYTF. This rearrangement joins TRBV7-2 to TRBJ1-2; 11 nucleotides agree with TRBD1. Germline CDR1 and CDR2: SGHTA and FQGNSA. The CDR3 extends over 15 amino acids.

The chain recombines TRBV2 with TRBJ2-3, with D tentatively TRBD1 or TRBD2 (5 bases each). Germline CDR1 is SNHLY and CDR2 is FYNNEI. V lost 8 bases and J lost 8, with 14 bases in between. CDR3 length equals 12 residues. The CDR3 DNA follows: TGTGCCAGCGGACTTCCGGGGACTACGCAGTATTTT. The encoded protein is CASGLPGTTQYF.

There are many counts of this clonotype. The CDR3 DNA follows: TGCGCCACCGGGACAGGGAACACCGGGGAGCTGTTTTTT. It is translated as CATGTGNTGELFF. The J gene is TRBJ2-2, the V gene TRBV5-1, with 8 bases identical to TRBD1. Looked up from germline, CDR1 is SGHRS and CDR2 is YFSETQ. The CDR3 covers 13 residues. The trim removed 9 bases at V and 1 base at J, leaving 2 bases unmatched.

Of note for this clonotype: A much larger clonotype is one base distant, so this may be a read error. The chain recombines TRBV11-1 with TRBJ2-2; D might be TRBD2 (6 bases). The CDR3 has 16 amino acids. Germline CDR1 reads SGHAT; CDR2 reads FQDESV (reference sequence). CDR3 in amino acids: CASSSVRGINTGKLFF. In nucleotides, the CDR3 is TGTGCCAGCAGCTCTGTCCGGGGGATTAACACCGGGAAGCTGTTTTTT. The whole variable domain, filled in from reference TRBV11-1 and TRBJ2-2, reads EAEVAQSPRYKITEKSQAVAFWCDPISGHATLYWYRQILGQGPELLVQFQDESVVDDSQLPKDRFSAERLKGVDSTLKIQPAELGDSAMYLCASSSVRGINTGKLFFGEGSRLTVL.

This clonotype showed up many times. This sequence joins TRBV12-3 or TRBV12-4 and TRBJ2-3, with D perhaps matching TRBD2 (6 bases). The CDR3 runs to 14 residues. Trimming cost V 7 bases and J 0 bases, with 11 bases left between them. The CDR3 reads CASTLGTSTDTQYF. Written as DNA, the CDR3 is TGTGCCAGCACCCTTGGGACTAGCACAGATACGCAGTATTTT.

V is TRBV5-6 and J is TRBJ2-3, with D possibly being TRBD2 (6 bases). V lost 4 bases, J lost 2 bases, and 11 bases lay in between. CDR1 and CDR2 (germline): SGHDT, YYEEEE. The CDR3 is made up of 14 amino acids. This CDR3 is CASSAGGNTDTQYF. The CDR3 bases are TGTGCCAGCAGCGCGGGCGGGAACACAGATACGCAGTATTTT.

This clonotype is deemed medium-sized. The chain recombines TRBV10-3 with TRBJ2-7; D is unclear. Germline V gene sequence: CDR1 ENHRY, CDR2 SYGVKD. Trimming stripped 9 bases from V and 1 base from J, with 10 bases between. There are 12 residues in the CDR3. CDR3 loop: CAISPRSYEQYF. The CDR3 bases are TGTGCCATTAGCCCACGGTCCTACGAGCAGTACTTC.

This clonotype was counted ten times or more. The chain uses TRBV5-4 and TRBJ2-1; 9 nucleotides line up with TRBD1. The V and J ends lost 4 bases and 6 bases, in that order; junction bases with no gene match: 2. The CDR3 is 13 amino acids. Germline assignment: CDR1 SGHNT and CDR2 YYREEE (reference sequence). CDR3: CASSLTGGNEQFF. CDR3 bases: TGTGCCAGCAGCCTGACAGGGGGCAATGAGCAGTTCTTC.

The chain carries TRBV7-3 and TRBJ2-5; D not certain. The germline V and J ends were trimmed by 0 bases and 1 base, with 9 bases remaining between them. This CDR3 region has 15 residues. Germline values: CDR1 SGHTA, CDR2 FQGTGA. CDR3: CASSLTVGIQETQYF. The CDR3 DNA reads as TGTGCCAGCAGCTTAACGGTGGGGATCCAAGAGACCCAGTACTTC.

This clonotype was detected many times. The chain uses TRBV4-1 and TRBJ2-3, with D perhaps TRBD2 (6 bases). Germline lookup yields CDR1 MGHRA and CDR2 YSYEKL. The CDR3 extends over 16 amino acids. The V and J ends lost 3 bases and 1 base respectively, with 14 bases between them. The DNA for the CDR3 is TGCGCCAGCAGCCACCCCGCCGGGACTGGCACAGATACGCAGTATTTT. As protein: CASSHPAGTGTDTQYF.

The CDR3 region has the DNA TGTGCCAGTAGTCTACAGGGGTGGAATGAGCAGTACGTC. This translates into CASSLQGWNEQYV. J is TRBJ2-7 and V is TRBV19; 7 bases align to TRBD1. V was clipped by 5 bases and J by 7 bases; unmatched bases: 8. The CDR3 consists of 13 residues. Germline V gene sequence: CDR1 LNHDA, CDR2 SQIVND (reference sequence).